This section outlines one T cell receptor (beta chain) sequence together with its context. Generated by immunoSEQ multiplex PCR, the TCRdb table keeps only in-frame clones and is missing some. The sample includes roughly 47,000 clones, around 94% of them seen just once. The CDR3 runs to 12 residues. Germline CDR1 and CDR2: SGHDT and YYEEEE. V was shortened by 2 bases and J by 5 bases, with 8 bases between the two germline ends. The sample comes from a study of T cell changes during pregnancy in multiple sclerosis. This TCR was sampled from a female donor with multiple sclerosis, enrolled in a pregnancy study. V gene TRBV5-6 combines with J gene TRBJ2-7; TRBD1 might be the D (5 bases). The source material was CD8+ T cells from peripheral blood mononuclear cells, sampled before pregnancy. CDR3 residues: CASSLGAHEQYF. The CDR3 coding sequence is TGTGCCAGCAGCTTAGGGGCCCACGAGCAGTACTTC.